This TCR beta chain is drawn from a study of CD8 T cells in ankylosing spondylitis. Via MiXCR, TCRdb re-called the 5' RACE reads, giving one row per CDR3 protein. The sample has 400,000 to 450,000 distinct CDR3 sequences, 17% seen once. Study-level results: Reports say disease-linked clones showed up significantly more in matched ankylosing spondylitis synovial fluid. About 8 highly homologous variants made up a TCR beta motif that seemed to typify ankylosing spondylitis blood. Past studies reported some motif variants in reactive arthritis synovial fluid and blood.

A few counts support this clonotype. Its antigen is undetermined. The CDR3 loop spans 13 amino acids. Germline V lookup: CDR1 KGHSH, CDR2 LQKENI. V was clipped by 1 base and J by 3 bases, with 6 bases between them. The TCR comes from a male donor with ankylosing spondylitis. Material: blood, either unsorted or a sorted T cell fraction (not recorded which). The V and J genes are TRBV18 and TRBJ1-1; D is unclear. In DNA form, the CDR3 reads TGTGCCAGCTCACCACTCCAGGACACTGAAGCTTTCTTT. It yields the protein CASSPLQDTEAFF.